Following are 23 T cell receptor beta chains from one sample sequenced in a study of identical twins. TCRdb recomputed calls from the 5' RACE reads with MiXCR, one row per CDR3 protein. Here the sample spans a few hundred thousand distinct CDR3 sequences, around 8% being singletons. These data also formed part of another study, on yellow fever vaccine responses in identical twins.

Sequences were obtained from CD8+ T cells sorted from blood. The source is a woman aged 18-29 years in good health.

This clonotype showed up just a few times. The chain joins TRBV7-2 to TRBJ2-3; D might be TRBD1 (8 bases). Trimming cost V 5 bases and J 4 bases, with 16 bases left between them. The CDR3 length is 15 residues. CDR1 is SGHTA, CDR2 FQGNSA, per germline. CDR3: CASSPTGGGADTQYF. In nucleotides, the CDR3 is TGTGCCAGCAGCCCCACAGGGGGGGGCGCAGATACGCAGTATTTT.

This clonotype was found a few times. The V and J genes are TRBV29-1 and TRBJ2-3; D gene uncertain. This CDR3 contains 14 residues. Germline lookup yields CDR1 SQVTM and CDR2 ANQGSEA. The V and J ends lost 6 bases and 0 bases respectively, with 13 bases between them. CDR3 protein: CSVGRHPSTDTQYF. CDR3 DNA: TGCAGCGTCGGACGGCATCCTAGCACAGATACGCAGTATTTT.

In DNA form, the CDR3 reads TGCAGCGTTGAAGATCGGGGGACTAGCGGGAACGAGCAGTACTTC. Protein: CSVEDRGTSGNEQYF. The chain links TRBV29-1 to TRBJ2-7; 13 nucleotides match TRBD2. From germline, CDR1 is SQVTM and CDR2 ANQGSEA. The CDR3 spans 15 residues. V lost 0 bases, J lost 5 bases, and 4 bases stayed unmatched.

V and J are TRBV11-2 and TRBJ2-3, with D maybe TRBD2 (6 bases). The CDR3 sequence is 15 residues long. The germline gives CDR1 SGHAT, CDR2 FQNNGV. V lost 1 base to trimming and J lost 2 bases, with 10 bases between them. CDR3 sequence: CASSLVGGDTDTQYF. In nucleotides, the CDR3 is TGTGCCAGCAGCTTAGTTGGAGGGGACACAGATACGCAGTATTTT.

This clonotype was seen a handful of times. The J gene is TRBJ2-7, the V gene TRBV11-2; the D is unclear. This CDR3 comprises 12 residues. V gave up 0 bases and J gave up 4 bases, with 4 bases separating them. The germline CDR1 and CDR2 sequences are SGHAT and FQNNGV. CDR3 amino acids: CASSLDQYEQYF. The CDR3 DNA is TGTGCCAGCAGCTTAGATCAATACGAGCAGTACTTC. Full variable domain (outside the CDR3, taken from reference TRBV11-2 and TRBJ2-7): EAGVAQSPRYKIIEKRQSVAFWCNPISGHATLYWYQQILGQGPKLLIQFQNNGVVDDSQLPKDRFSAERLKGVDSTLKIQPAKLEDSAVYLCASSLDQYEQYFGPGTRLTVT.

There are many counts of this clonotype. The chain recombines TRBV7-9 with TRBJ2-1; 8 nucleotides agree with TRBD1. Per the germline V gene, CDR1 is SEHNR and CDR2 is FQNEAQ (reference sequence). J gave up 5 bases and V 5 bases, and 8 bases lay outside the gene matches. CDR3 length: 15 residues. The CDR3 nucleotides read TGTGCCAGCAGCCGCCGGGACAGGATAAACAATGAGCAGTTCTTC. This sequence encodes CASSRRDRINNEQFF.

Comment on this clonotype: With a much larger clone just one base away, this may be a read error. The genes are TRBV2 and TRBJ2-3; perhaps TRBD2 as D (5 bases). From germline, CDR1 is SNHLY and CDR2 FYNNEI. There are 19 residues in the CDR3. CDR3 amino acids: CAISFFFGEGSDGTDTQYF. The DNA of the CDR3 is TGTGCCATCAGTTTCTTTTTTGGTGAGGGCTCGGATGGCACAGATACGCAGTATTTT. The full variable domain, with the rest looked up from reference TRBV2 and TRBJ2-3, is EPEVTQTPSHQVTQMGQEVILRCVPISNHLYFYWYRQILGQKVEFLVSFYNNEISEKSEIFDDQFSVERPDGSNFTLKIRSTKLEDSAMYFCAISFFFGEGSDGTDTQYFGPGTRLTVL.

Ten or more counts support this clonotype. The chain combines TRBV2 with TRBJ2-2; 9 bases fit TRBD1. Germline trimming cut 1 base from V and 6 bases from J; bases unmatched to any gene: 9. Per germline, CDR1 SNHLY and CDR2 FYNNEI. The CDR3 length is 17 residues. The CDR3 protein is CASSEDPGQGPPGELFF. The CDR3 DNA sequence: TGTGCCAGCAGTGAAGATCCGGGACAGGGCCCACCCGGGGAGCTGTTTTTT.

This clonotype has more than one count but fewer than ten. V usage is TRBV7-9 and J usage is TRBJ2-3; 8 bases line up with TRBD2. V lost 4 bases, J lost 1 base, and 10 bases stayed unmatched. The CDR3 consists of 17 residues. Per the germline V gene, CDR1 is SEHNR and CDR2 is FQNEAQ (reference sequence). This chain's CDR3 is CASSSLDGSGGTDTQYF. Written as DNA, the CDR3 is TGTGCCAGCAGCTCCTTAGATGGTAGCGGGGGCACAGATACGCAGTATTTT.

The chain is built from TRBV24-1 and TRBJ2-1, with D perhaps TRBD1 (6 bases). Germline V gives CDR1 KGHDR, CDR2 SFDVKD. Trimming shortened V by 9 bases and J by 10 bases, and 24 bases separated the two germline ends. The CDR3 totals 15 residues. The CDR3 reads CATRNRVGEYDEQFF. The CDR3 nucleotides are TGTGCCACCCGAAACAGGGTTGGGGAGTATGACGAGCAGTTCTTC.

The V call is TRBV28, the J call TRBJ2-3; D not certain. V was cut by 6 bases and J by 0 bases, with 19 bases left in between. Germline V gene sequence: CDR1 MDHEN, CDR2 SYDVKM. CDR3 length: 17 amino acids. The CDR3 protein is CASSPGKEWFSTDTQYF. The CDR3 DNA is TGTGCCAGCAGCCCTGGGAAGGAATGGTTTAGCACAGATACGCAGTATTTT.

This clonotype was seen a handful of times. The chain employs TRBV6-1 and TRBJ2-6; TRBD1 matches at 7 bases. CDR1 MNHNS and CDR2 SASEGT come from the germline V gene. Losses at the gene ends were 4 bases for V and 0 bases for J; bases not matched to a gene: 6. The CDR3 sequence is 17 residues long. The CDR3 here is CASSGRDRTSGANVLTF. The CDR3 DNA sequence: TGTGCCAGCAGTGGCCGGGACAGAACCTCTGGGGCCAACGTCCTGACTTTC.

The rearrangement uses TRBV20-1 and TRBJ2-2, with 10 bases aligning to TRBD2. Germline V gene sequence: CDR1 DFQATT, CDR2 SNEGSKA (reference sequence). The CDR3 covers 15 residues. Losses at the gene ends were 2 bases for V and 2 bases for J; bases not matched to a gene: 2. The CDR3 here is CSARSGGENTGELFF. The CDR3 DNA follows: TGCAGTGCTAGAAGCGGGGGGGAAAACACCGGGGAGCTGTTTTTT.

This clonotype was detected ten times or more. The CDR3 loop reads CSVAPRGGATDTQYF. The DNA of the CDR3 is TGCAGCGTTGCACCAAGGGGGGGGGCCACAGATACGCAGTATTTT. This chain uses TRBV29-1 with TRBJ2-3; a weak D match, TRBD2 (7 bases). The CDR3 is made up of 15 amino acids. V was shortened by 4 bases and J by 2 bases, with 16 bases between the two germline ends. Germline values: CDR1 SQVTM, CDR2 ANQGSEA.

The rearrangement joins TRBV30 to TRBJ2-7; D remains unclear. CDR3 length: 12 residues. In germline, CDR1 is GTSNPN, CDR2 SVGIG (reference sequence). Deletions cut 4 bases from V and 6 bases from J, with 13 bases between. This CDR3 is CAWMASGSEQYF. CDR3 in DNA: TGTGCCTGGATGGCGTCAGGATCCGAGCAGTACTTC. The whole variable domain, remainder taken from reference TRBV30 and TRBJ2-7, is SQTIHQWPATLVQPVGSPLSLECTVEGTSNPNLYWYRQAAGRGLQLLFYSVGIGQISSEVPQNLSASRPQDRQFILSSKKLLLSDSGFYLCAWMASGSEQYFGPGTRLTVT.

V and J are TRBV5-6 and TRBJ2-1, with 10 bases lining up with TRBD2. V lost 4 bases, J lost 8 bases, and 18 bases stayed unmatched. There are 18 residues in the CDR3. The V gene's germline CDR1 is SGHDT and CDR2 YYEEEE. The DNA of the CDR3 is TGTGCCAGCAGCCCTACTTCTCAACTAGCGGGGCCCTTTGATGAGCAGTTCTTC. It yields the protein CASSPTSQLAGPFDEQFF.

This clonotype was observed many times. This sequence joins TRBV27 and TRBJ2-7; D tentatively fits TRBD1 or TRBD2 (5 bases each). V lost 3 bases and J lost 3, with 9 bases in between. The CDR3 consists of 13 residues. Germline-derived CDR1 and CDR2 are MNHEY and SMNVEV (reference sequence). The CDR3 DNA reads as TGTGCCAGCAGTTTGGGACGCAACTACGAGCAGTACTTC. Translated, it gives CASSLGRNYEQYF.

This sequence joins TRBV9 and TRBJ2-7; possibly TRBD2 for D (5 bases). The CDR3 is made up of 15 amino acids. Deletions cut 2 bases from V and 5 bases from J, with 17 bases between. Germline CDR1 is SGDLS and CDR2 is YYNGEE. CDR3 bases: TGTGCCAGCAGCGTTCGAGTTTCCAGGACTGACGAGCAGTACTTC. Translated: CASSVRVSRTDEQYF.

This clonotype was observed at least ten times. The chain's CDR3 is CSAGTSGLYEQYF. The DNA of the CDR3 is TGCAGCGCCGGGACTAGCGGGTTGTACGAGCAGTACTTC. This chain uses TRBV29-1 with TRBJ2-7; 12 bases are shared with TRBD2. Per the germline V gene, CDR1 is SQVTM and CDR2 is ANQGSEA. This CDR3 contains 13 residues. Germline trimming cut 7 bases from V and 4 bases from J; bases unmatched to any gene: 5.

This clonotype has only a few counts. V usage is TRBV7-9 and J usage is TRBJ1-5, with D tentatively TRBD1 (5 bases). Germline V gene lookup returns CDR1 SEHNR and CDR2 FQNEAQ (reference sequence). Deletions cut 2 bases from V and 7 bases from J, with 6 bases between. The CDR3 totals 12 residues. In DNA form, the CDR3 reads TGTGCCAGCAGCTTACAGGGACAGCCCCAGCATTTT. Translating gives CASSLQGQPQHF.

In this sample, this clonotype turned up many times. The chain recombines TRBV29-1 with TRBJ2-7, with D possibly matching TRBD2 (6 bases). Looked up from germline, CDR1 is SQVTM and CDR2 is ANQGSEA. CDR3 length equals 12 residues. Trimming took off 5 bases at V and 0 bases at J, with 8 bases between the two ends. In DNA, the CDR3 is TGCAGCGTTTTCGGGAGCTCCTACGAGCAGTACTTC. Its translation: CSVFGSSYEQYF.

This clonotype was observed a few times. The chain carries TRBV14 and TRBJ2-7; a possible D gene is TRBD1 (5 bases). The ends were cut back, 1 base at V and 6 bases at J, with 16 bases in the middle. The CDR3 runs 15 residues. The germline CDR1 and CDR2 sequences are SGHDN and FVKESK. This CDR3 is CASSQGYGQGFEQYF. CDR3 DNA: TGTGCCAGCAGCCAAGGGTACGGGCAGGGTTTCGAGCAGTACTTC.

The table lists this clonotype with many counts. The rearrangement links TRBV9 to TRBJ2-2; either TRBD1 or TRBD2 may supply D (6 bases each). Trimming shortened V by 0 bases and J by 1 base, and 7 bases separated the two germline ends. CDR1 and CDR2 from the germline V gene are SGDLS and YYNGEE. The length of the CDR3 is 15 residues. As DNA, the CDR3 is TGTGCCAGCAGCGTAGAGGGGGGGAACACCGGGGAGCTGTTTTTT. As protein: CASSVEGGNTGELFF.